The 30 T cell receptor beta chains below come from one sample, sequenced in a study of cytotoxic CD8 clonotypes in ibrutinib-treated CLL. The data were produced by immunoSEQ multiplex PCR, yet TCRdb's version contains in-frame clones alone and is incomplete. The data show 17,000 or so clones, around three fifths seen once. The source was PBMCs, collected after 12 months of ibrutinib treatment. These receptors were taken from a human donor with chronic lymphocytic leukemia.

The chain uses TRBV5-1 and TRBJ1-3; D is undetermined. Germline assignment: CDR1 SGHRS and CDR2 YFSETQ. V was trimmed by 0 bases and J by 0 bases, leaving 7 bases between them. The CDR3 totals 15 residues. The CDR3 nucleotides read TGCGCCAGCAGCTTGGGAAGGACCTCTGGAAACACCATATATTTT. Translating gives CASSLGRTSGNTIYF.

This chain joins TRBV11-2 and TRBJ2-7, with a possible D match to TRBD2 (6 bases). Germline V gene sequence: CDR1 SGHAT, CDR2 FQNNGV. Deletions cut 1 base from V and 2 bases from J, with 9 bases between. There are 14 residues in the CDR3. CDR3 protein: CASSLAPGAYEQYF. For the CDR3, the DNA is TGTGCCAGCAGCTTAGCTCCGGGGGCCTACGAGCAGTACTTC.

V is TRBV27 and J is TRBJ2-2; D is ambiguous. The CDR3 runs 12 residues. Germline loops: CDR1 MNHEY, CDR2 SMNVEV (reference sequence). Trimming took off 2 bases at V and 8 bases at J, with 6 bases between the two ends. CDR3 region: CASSLREGELFF. CDR3 DNA sequence: TGTGCCAGCAGTTTACGAGAGGGGGAGCTGTTTTTT.

The chain couples TRBV2 to TRBJ2-2; TRBD2 might be the D (5 bases). Germline-derived CDR1 and CDR2 are SNHLY and FYNNEI. The CDR3 sequence is 12 residues long. V shed 6 bases and J shed 6 bases, with 8 bases lying between them. CDR3 in DNA: TGTGCCAGCAGACCCGGGGCCGGGGAGCTGTTTTTT. Translation: CASRPGAGELFF.

This chain uses TRBV2 with TRBJ2-5, with D possibly being TRBD1 or TRBD2 (7 bases each). V lost 5 bases and J lost 5, with 15 bases in between. CDR1 is SNHLY and CDR2 is FYNNEI in the germline V gene. This CDR3 is built from 14 residues. The CDR3 region is CASSPQGGGETQYF. The CDR3 DNA follows: TGTGCCAGCAGTCCCCAGGGGGGAGGGGAGACCCAGTACTTC.

This clone was seen once. This chain links TRBV16 with TRBJ2-7; D unclear. Germline CDR1 KGHSY, CDR2 FQNENV. V lost 2 bases, J lost 6 bases, and 8 bases lay in between. The CDR3 consists of 12 residues. CDR3 sequence (DNA): TGTGCCAGCAGCCAAGCAAGGACCGAGCAGTACTTC. Translated: CASSQARTEQYF.

The chain joins TRBV29-1 to TRBJ2-3, with D uncertain. V lost 6 bases to trimming and J lost 4 bases, with 17 bases between them. CDR3 length: 14 residues. Germline-derived CDR1 and CDR2 are SQVTM and ANQGSEA. The CDR3 region is CSVDPTTVADTQYF. The CDR3 nucleotides are TGCAGCGTGGACCCGACCACGGTCGCAGATACGCAGTATTTT.

V and J are TRBV4-1 and TRBJ2-2, with TRBD1 as a possible D gene (6 bases). The CDR3 loop spans 15 amino acids. Trimming pared 1 base from V and 1 base from J, leaving 7 bases between. Per germline, CDR1 MGHRA and CDR2 YSYEKL. The CDR3: CASSQGQVNTGELFF. The CDR3 DNA reads TGCGCCAGCAGCCAAGGACAGGTGAACACCGGGGAGCTGTTTTTT.

V usage is TRBV5-4 and J usage is TRBJ2-7; D might be TRBD2 (6 bases). The germline CDR1 and CDR2 sequences are SGHNT and YYREEE (reference sequence). V was cut by 5 bases and J by 0 bases, with 12 bases left in between. This CDR3 is built from 14 residues. For the CDR3, the DNA is TGTGCCAGCAGTAGGGACTCCTTCTCCTACGAGCAGTACTTC. Protein sequence: CASSRDSFSYEQYF.

V gene TRBV19 combines with J gene TRBJ1-1; weak D call: TRBD1 (6 bases). Germline CDR1 reads LNHDA; CDR2 reads SQIVND (reference sequence). V lost 1 base to trimming and J lost 4 bases, with 13 bases between them. CDR3 length equals 15 residues. The CDR3 spells CASSIVTGTRTEAFF. CDR3 sequence (DNA): TGTGCCAGTAGTATAGTAACAGGGACCCGCACTGAAGCTTTCTTT.

The rearrangement joins TRBV25-1 to TRBJ2-7, with no clear D. The CDR3 is made up of 14 amino acids. Germline CDR1 reads MGHDK; CDR2 reads SYGVNS. The V end lost 6 bases, the J end lost 3 bases, and 15 bases lay between the germline ends. The CDR3 DNA sequence: TGTGCCAGCAGGCCCGACAATGCCGGCTACGAGCAGTACTTC. Translation: CASRPDNAGYEQYF.

This clone was detected only once. The chain uses TRBV10-3 and TRBJ2-7; 7 nucleotides agree with TRBD1. Germline V gives CDR1 ENHRY, CDR2 SYGVKD. The CDR3 contains 15 residues. The ends lost 5 bases at V and 7 bases at J; junction bases unmatched: 14. The DNA for the CDR3 is TGTGCCATCAGTCCCCGGGGAGAGGGGGCAAAAGAGCAGTACTTC. Amino acids: CAISPRGEGAKEQYF.

V and J are TRBV4-1 and TRBJ2-1; 8 positions agree with TRBD2. The CDR3 consists of 16 residues. With 0 bases clipped from V and 6 bases from J, the junction kept 7 bases outside the gene matches. Per the germline V gene, CDR1 is MGHRA and CDR2 is YSYEKL. For the CDR3, the DNA is TGCGCCAGCAGCCAAGATTCCGGACTAGCCAGCAATGAGCAGTTCTTC. Its protein is CASSQDSGLASNEQFF.

This chain joins TRBV7-9 and TRBJ2-7; 7 bases map to TRBD2. Per the germline V gene, CDR1 is SEHNR and CDR2 is FQNEAQ (reference sequence). The CDR3 is made up of 13 amino acids. V lost 5 bases and J lost 5; bases outside the gene matches: 6. The CDR3 region is CASSPRGGNEQYF. In DNA form, the CDR3 reads TGTGCCAGCAGCCCAAGGGGAGGGAACGAGCAGTACTTC. The whole variable domain, remainder taken from reference TRBV7-9 and TRBJ2-7, is DTGVSQNPRHKITKRGQNVTFRCDPISEHNRLYWYRQTLGQGPEFLTYFQNEAQLEKSRLLSDRFSAERPKGSFSTLEIQRTEQGDSAMYLCASSPRGGNEQYFGPGTRLTVT.

The V gene is TRBV6-6, the J gene TRBJ1-3; no clear D. Germline-derived CDR1 and CDR2 are MNHNY and SVGAGI (reference sequence). V lost 4 bases, J lost 0 bases, and 7 bases lay in between. The CDR3 length is 14 residues. The CDR3 DNA is TGTGCCAGCAGTTCAGTGGACTCTGGAAACACCATATATTTT. Protein: CASSSVDSGNTIYF.

This clone was found a few times. The chain couples TRBV28 to TRBJ1-5; D is perhaps TRBD1 (5 bases). The length of the CDR3 is 16 residues. The germline V and J ends were trimmed by 3 bases and 4 bases, with 16 bases remaining between them. Germline CDR1 reads MDHEN; CDR2 reads SYDVKM. The CDR3 nucleotides are TGTGCCAGCAGTTTTTCGATAGGGGACCCAAATCAGCCCCAGCATTTT. Its protein product is CASSFSIGDPNQPQHF.

The chain has TRBV27 and TRBJ1-2, with 10 bases aligning to TRBD1. V was clipped by 6 bases and J by 2 bases; unmatched bases: 3. This CDR3 spans 14 amino acids. CDR1 and CDR2 from the germline V gene are MNHEY and SMNVEV (reference sequence). The CDR3 nucleotides are TGTGCCAGCAGACGGACAGGGGGGAACTATGGCTACACCTTC. It yields the protein CASRRTGGNYGYTF.

This chain joins TRBV5-1 and TRBJ2-1; D uncertain. Germline V gene sequence: CDR1 SGHRS, CDR2 YFSETQ. With 0 bases removed from V and 1 base from J, the gap between germline ends came to 8 bases. This CDR3 comprises 15 residues. This CDR3 is CASSLETGSYNEQFF. CDR3 DNA: TGCGCCAGCAGCTTGGAAACGGGTTCCTACAATGAGCAGTTCTTC.

This clone was found a few times. The V and J genes are TRBV5-6 and TRBJ2-2; 8 bases line up with TRBD2. In germline, CDR1 is SGHDT, CDR2 YYEEEE. This CDR3 comprises 14 residues. V lost 5 bases, J lost 2 bases, and 2 bases stayed unmatched. The chain's CDR3 is CASRLAANTGELFF. The CDR3 bases are TGTGCCAGCAGACTAGCGGCTAACACCGGGGAGCTGTTTTTT.

The genes are TRBV5-1 and TRBJ2-7, with 12 positions matching TRBD2. Losses at the gene ends were 4 bases for V and 6 bases for J; bases not matched to a gene: 8. The CDR3 totals 15 residues. CDR1 and CDR2 (germline): SGHRS, YFSETQ. DNA of the CDR3: TGCGCCAGCAGCAGGACTAGCGGGATTGAAAGCGAGCAGTACTTC. Protein sequence: CASSRTSGIESEQYF.

The rearrangement links TRBV18 to TRBJ2-3, with D possibly matching TRBD1 (5 bases). V lost 4 bases, J lost 5 bases, and 22 bases lay in between. CDR1 and CDR2 from the germline V gene are KGHSH and LQKENI. CDR3 length equals 17 residues. The CDR3 DNA sequence: TGTGCCAGCTCACAAAACCGGGCCGGGTCCCAGGGAGATACGCAGTATTTT. Amino acids: CASSQNRAGSQGDTQYF.

The chain employs TRBV4-1 and TRBJ1-2; D gene ambiguous. The V end was cut by 3 bases, the J end by 0 bases, with 17 bases between. Germline values: CDR1 MGHRA, CDR2 YSYEKL. The CDR3 has 17 residues. The CDR3 sequence: CASSHPGKDGANYGYTF. CDR3 DNA: TGCGCCAGCAGCCACCCCGGTAAAGACGGAGCTAACTATGGCTACACCTTC.

This clone was counted only a few times. This chain uses TRBV10-3 with TRBJ1-2, with D tentatively TRBD1 (6 bases). V was shortened by 6 bases and J by 7 bases, with 18 bases between the two germline ends. The CDR3 covers 14 residues. CDR1 is ENHRY and CDR2 is SYGVKD in the germline V gene. The chain's CDR3 is CAIRTDPLGGGYTF. The CDR3 coding sequence is TGTGCCATCAGGACCGACCCCCTAGGGGGTGGCTACACCTTC.

This clone was observed a few times. The V gene is TRBV19, the J gene TRBJ2-1; 7 nucleotides match TRBD2. The V gene's germline CDR1 is LNHDA and CDR2 SQIVND (reference sequence). V shed 1 base, J shed 6 bases, and the junction held 3 bases outside the gene matches. This CDR3 has 14 residues. DNA for the CDR3: TGTGCCAGTAGTATAGTTGGGAGGGGCAATGAGCAGTTCTTC. This codes for CASSIVGRGNEQFF.

The chain combines TRBV28 with TRBJ2-2, with 10 positions matching TRBD1. Germline trimming cut 3 bases from V and 7 bases from J; bases unmatched to any gene: 8. The CDR3 is made up of 16 amino acids. Germline V gene data show CDR1 as MDHEN and CDR2 as SYDVKM. This chain's CDR3 is CASSFRDRGIVGELFF. Here the CDR3 DNA reads TGTGCCAGCAGTTTTCGGGACAGGGGTATCGTCGGGGAGCTGTTTTTT.

J is TRBJ2-1 and V is TRBV6-5; 9 positions match TRBD1. V dropped 5 bases and J dropped 4; count of bases not matched to a gene: 6. CDR3 length: 15 amino acids. In germline, CDR1 is MNHEY, CDR2 SVGAGI. The CDR3 reads CASSPWDRDYNEQFF. The DNA of the CDR3 is TGTGCCAGCAGTCCCTGGGACAGGGATTACAATGAGCAGTTCTTC.

This chain joins TRBV29-1 and TRBJ1-2; D remains ambiguous. V lost 3 bases, J lost 7 bases, and 9 bases lay in between. CDR3 length equals 11 residues. Germline loops: CDR1 SQVTM, CDR2 ANQGSEA. CDR3 in amino acids: CSVEGFRGYTF. In nucleotides, the CDR3 is TGCAGCGTTGAGGGTTTTCGTGGCTACACCTTC.

The CDR3 DNA follows: TGTGCCAGCAGCTTTACAGGGGAGTACGAGCAGTACTTC. As protein: CASSFTGEYEQYF. This chain uses TRBV5-4 with TRBJ2-7, with 7 bases identical to TRBD1. Germline V gene lookup returns CDR1 SGHNT and CDR2 YYREEE (reference sequence). The CDR3 sequence is 13 residues long. V was pared by 2 bases and J by 4 bases, with 3 bases of the junction left unmatched. The whole variable domain, filled in from reference TRBV5-4 and TRBJ2-7, reads ETGVTQSPTHLIKTRGQQVTLRCSSQSGHNTVSWYQQALGQGPQFIFQYYREEENGRGNFPPRFSGLQFPNYSSELNVNALELDDSALYLCASSFTGEYEQYFGPGTRLTVT.

The gene calls are TRBV7-2 and TRBJ1-4; D call uncertain. The CDR3 runs 13 residues. Germline V gives CDR1 SGHTA, CDR2 FQGNSA. Between the trimmed V and J ends, which lost 5 bases and 7 bases, there was a span of 11 bases. CDR3 protein: CASSRQRGEKLFF. For the CDR3, the DNA is TGTGCCAGCAGCCGGCAGAGAGGTGAAAAACTGTTTTTT.

The gene calls are TRBV30 and TRBJ2-6; 8 bases fit TRBD1. The trim removed 2 bases at V and 0 bases at J, leaving 9 bases unmatched. The germline V gene has CDR1 GTSNPN and CDR2 SVGIG (reference sequence). The CDR3 is 18 residues long. CDR3: CAWSKRTGKASGANVLTF. The CDR3 bases are TGTGCCTGGAGTAAGCGGACAGGGAAAGCCTCTGGGGCCAACGTCCTGACTTTC.